The rows below give T cell receptor beta chains drawn from one sample of a study of shared clonotypes between healthy human individuals. TCRdb's table, derived via immunoSEQ multiplex PCR, lists solely in-frame clones and lacks some. The table has about 1.9 million clones, about 93% seen once. The sequencing input was naive CD8+ T cells from PBMCs. The receptors stem from a man younger than 35 in good health. Some clones in this sample may be carry-over from other donors' samples. Both conserved end residues are part of each CDR3. A D gene is named only where the DNA matches it firmly. Size is stated for part of the rows, as once, few or many counts, or as a class when the clone is expanded.

j_call	d_call	clone_size	v_call	cdr3_aa	cdr3_nt
TRBJ2-1	NA	NA	TRBV11-2	CASSPRRGSSYNEQFF	TGTGCCAGCAGCCCTAGGAGGGGCAGCTCCTACAATGAGCAGTTCTTC
TRBJ2-5	NA	once	TRBV6-6	CASSRDRTEETQYF	TGTGCCAGCAGTCGAGACCGGACAGAAGAGACCCAGTACTTC
TRBJ1-1	NA	few	TRBV2	CASSEVPRVTMNTEAFF	TGTGCCAGCAGTGAAGTCCCCAGGGTGACCATGAACACTGAAGCTTTCTTT
TRBJ2-7	NA	NA	TRBV6-6	CASSYRQADYEQYF	TGTGCCAGCAGTTACCGGCAGGCGGACTACGAGCAGTACTTC
TRBJ2-7	NA	NA	TRBV27	CASSIGPNYEQYF	TGTGCCAGCAGTATTGGTCCAAACTACGAGCAGTACTTC
TRBJ2-1	TRBD2	NA	TRBV25-1	CASSGGLAGRLQFF	TGTGCCAGCAGTGGCGGACTAGCGGGACGTCTGCAGTTCTTC
TRBJ2-1	TRBD1	NA	TRBV4-1	CASSPTTDRGGISSYNEQFF	TGCGCCAGCAGCCCAACCACGGACAGGGGGGGGATTAGCTCCTACAATGAGCAGTTCTTC
TRBJ2-7	TRBD2	NA	TRBV27	CASSSSGSYEQYF	TGTGCCAGCAGTTCTAGCGGGAGCTACGAGCAGTACTTC
TRBJ2-5	NA	NA	TRBV5-6	CASAKWQGWETQYF	TGTGCCAGCGCCAAATGGCAAGGTTGGGAGACCCAGTACTTC
TRBJ2-7	TRBD2	NA	TRBV7-9	CASSLAMGAGLAGVYEQYF	TGTGCCAGCAGCTTAGCGATGGGGGCTGGGCTAGCGGGAGTCTACGAGCAGTACTTC
TRBJ2-1	TRBD2	NA	TRBV10-1	CASKIAGGPNNEQFF	TGCGCCAGCAAGATAGCGGGAGGGCCGAACAATGAGCAGTTCTTC
TRBJ1-3	TRBD1	NA	TRBV7-9	CASSAGQGVGNTIYF	TGTGCCAGCAGCGCAGGACAGGGAGTTGGAAACACCATATATTTT
TRBJ1-5	NA	once	TRBV5-6	CASSLARNQPQHF	TGTGCCAGCAGCTTGGCCAGGAATCAGCCCCAGCATTTT
TRBJ2-1	TRBD2	NA	TRBV19	CEGGFNEQFF	TGTGAGGGAGGGTTTAATGAGCAGTTCTTC
TRBJ2-5	NA	NA	TRBV29-1	CSGSTETQYF	TGCAGCGGGAGTACGGAGACCCAGTACTTC
TRBJ2-7	TRBD1	NA	TRBV9	CASSGHRGGYEQYF	TGTGCCAGCAGCGGTCACAGGGGCGGGTACGAGCAGTACTTC
TRBJ1-4	NA	few	TRBV7-6	CASSLGPDPNEKLFF	TGTGCCAGCAGCTTAGGGCCCGACCCTAATGAAAAACTGTTTTTT
TRBJ2-1	NA	NA	TRBV4-2	CASSLRQASSYNEQFF	TGTGCCAGCAGCTTACGACAGGCTAGCTCCTACAATGAGCAGTTCTTC
TRBJ2-3	NA	NA	TRBV27	CASSIIPPDTQYF	TGTGCCAGCAGTATAATACCGCCAGATACGCAGTATTTT
TRBJ2-7	NA	few	TRBV10-2	CASSELISEQYF	TGCGCCAGCAGTGAGCTCATCTCCGAGCAGTACTTC
TRBJ1-2	NA	NA	TRBV9	CASSVGGWDSLSGGYTF	TGTGCCAGCAGCGTAGGCGGCTGGGACTCACTAAGCGGTGGCTACACCTTC
TRBJ1-3	TRBD1	NA	TRBV5-1	CASSLGDRQFSGNTIYF	TGCGCCAGCAGCTTGGGGGACAGACAATTCTCTGGAAACACCATATATTTT
TRBJ1-1	NA	once	TRBV5-1	CASSLTGFPEAFF	TGCGCCAGCAGCTTAACAGGTTTCCCTGAAGCTTTCTTT
TRBJ2-2	NA	NA	TRBV19	CASRGFWELFF	TGTGCCAGTAGGGGGTTTTGGGAGCTGTTTTTT
TRBJ2-5	NA	NA	TRBV7-7	CASSSQGETQYF	TGTGCCAGCAGCTCACAGGGAGAGACCCAGTACTTC
TRBJ2-7	TRBD1	once	TRBV11-2	CASSGGEQYF	TGTGCCAGCTCAGGGGGCGAGCAGTACTTC
TRBJ1-1	NA	once	TRBV7-9	CASLGGGNTEAFF	TGTGCCAGCCTGGGGGGCGGAAACACTGAAGCTTTCTTT
TRBJ2-1	NA	NA	TRBV2	CASSESPNNEQFF	TGTGCCAGCAGTGAGAGTCCCAACAATGAGCAGTTCTTC
TRBJ1-5	NA	NA	TRBV9	CASSLGYNQPQHF	TGTGCCAGCAGCCTTGGATACAATCAGCCCCAGCATTTT
TRBJ2-7	TRBD2	NA	TRBV6-1	CATGTSGVYEQYF	TGTGCCACCGGGACTAGTGGGGTTTACGAGCAGTACTTC
TRBJ2-7	TRBD2	NA	TRBV9	CASSVGAGGLYEQYF	TGTGCCAGCAGCGTAGGAGCGGGAGGCCTCTACGAGCAGTACTTC
TRBJ2-7	NA	NA	TRBV6-1	CASSEGSGVSYEQYF	TGTGCCAGCAGTGAAGGGTCAGGAGTTTCCTACGAGCAGTACTTC
TRBJ2-5	NA	NA	TRBV2	CATWREETQYF	TGTGCCACCTGGAGGGAGGAGACCCAGTACTTC
TRBJ2-1	TRBD2	NA	TRBV2	CAIHNPSGRLGWQFF	TGTGCCATCCATAACCCTAGCGGGAGGCTCGGTTGGCAGTTCTTC
TRBJ2-7	NA	NA	TRBV6-1	CASSEGRVYEQYF	TGTGCCAGCAGTGAAGGAAGGGTATACGAGCAGTACTTC
TRBJ2-3	NA	NA	TRBV28	CASTLGGRLGDTQYF	TGTGCCAGCACCCTCGGGGGGCGGCTTGGGGATACGCAGTATTTT
TRBJ2-7	TRBD1	NA	TRBV9	CASSATGTGIYEQYF	TGTGCCAGCAGCGCTACCGGGACAGGGATCTACGAGCAGTACTTC
TRBJ1-4	NA	NA	TRBV28	CASSTWGARYEKLFF	TGTGCCAGCAGTACATGGGGGGCCCGGTATGAAAAACTGTTTTTT
TRBJ2-3	TRBD1	NA	TRBV27	CASSFKGQSTDTQYF	TGTGCCAGCAGTTTTAAGGGACAGAGCACAGATACGCAGTATTTT
TRBJ1-5	TRBD1	NA	TRBV27	CASSTRQGPNQPQHF	TGTGCCAGCAGTACACGACAGGGGCCCAATCAGCCCCAGCATTTT
TRBJ2-3	TRBD2	NA	TRBV29-1	CSVETGLAGDKDTQYF	TGCAGCGTTGAAACTGGACTAGCGGGAGATAAAGATACGCAGTATTTT
TRBJ1-2	NA	NA	TRBV7-9	CASSLGQALIGYTF	TGTGCCAGCAGCTTAGGACAGGCATTAATCGGCTACACCTTC
TRBJ1-3	NA	few	TRBV18	CASWKGYSGNTIYF	TGTGCCAGCTGGAAAGGCTACTCTGGAAACACCATATATTTT
TRBJ2-1	NA	NA	TRBV28	CASMDTSSYNEQFF	TGTGCCAGCATGGACACGAGCTCCTACAATGAGCAGTTCTTC
TRBJ2-7	TRBD2	NA	TRBV29-1	CSADGLAGGPGSAYEQYF	TGCAGCGCCGACGGACTAGCGGGAGGGCCGGGTTCGGCCTACGAGCAGTACTTC
TRBJ2-7	TRBD2	NA	TRBV7-7	CASSSDGGGRAEQYF	TGTGCCAGCAGCTCGGACGGGGGCGGGAGGGCCGAGCAGTACTTC
TRBJ1-4	TRBD1	few	TRBV5-6	CASSTAGTDWLFF	TGTGCCAGCAGCACAGCCGGGACAGATTGGCTGTTTTTT
TRBJ2-1	TRBD2	NA	TRBV6-5	CASSYSLSGNNEQFF	TGTGCCAGCAGTTACTCTTTAAGCGGGAACAATGAGCAGTTCTTC
TRBJ2-1	NA	NA	TRBV20-1	CSAITGGEQFF	TGCAGTGCCATAACAGGAGGGGAGCAGTTCTTC
TRBJ2-2	NA	NA	TRBV11-2	CASSLLQGRTGELFF	TGTGCCAGCAGCTTATTACAGGGTCGGACCGGGGAGCTGTTTTTT
TRBJ2-2	NA	NA	TRBV7-3	CASSLDSADGELFF	TGTGCCAGCAGCTTAGATTCAGCAGACGGGGAGCTGTTTTTT
TRBJ2-5	NA	NA	TRBV6-5	CASRSRDNQETQYF	TGTGCCAGCAGAAGCCGGGACAACCAAGAGACCCAGTACTTC
TRBJ2-2	NA	NA	TRBV28	CASSFGGLLTDTGELFF	TGTGCCAGCAGTTTTGGGGGCCTCCTAACAGACACCGGGGAGCTGTTTTTT
TRBJ2-7	TRBD2	NA	TRBV4-2	CASSQDLAGFYEQYF	TGTGCCAGCAGCCAAGATCTAGCGGGATTCTACGAGCAGTACTTC
TRBJ2-5	TRBD2	NA	TRBV14	CASSQKEAFPGRRRETQYF	TGTGCCAGCAGCCAAAAAGAAGCCTTTCCCGGGAGGAGGAGAGAGACCCAGTACTTC